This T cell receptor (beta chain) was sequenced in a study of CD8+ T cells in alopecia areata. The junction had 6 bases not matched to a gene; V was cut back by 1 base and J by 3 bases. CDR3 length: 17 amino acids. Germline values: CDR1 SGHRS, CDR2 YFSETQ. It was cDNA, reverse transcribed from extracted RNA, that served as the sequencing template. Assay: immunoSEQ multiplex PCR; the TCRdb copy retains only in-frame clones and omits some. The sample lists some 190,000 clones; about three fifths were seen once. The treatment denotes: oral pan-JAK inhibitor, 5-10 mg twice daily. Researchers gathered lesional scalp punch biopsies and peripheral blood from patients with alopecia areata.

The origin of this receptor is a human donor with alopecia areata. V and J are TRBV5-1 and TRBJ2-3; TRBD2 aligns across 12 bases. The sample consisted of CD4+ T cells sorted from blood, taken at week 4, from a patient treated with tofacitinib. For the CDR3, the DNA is TGCGCCAGCAGCTTGTCATCACTAGCGGGAGGAACAGATACGCAGTATTTT. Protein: CASSLSSLAGGTDTQYF.